The rows below give T cell receptor beta chains drawn from one sample of a study of OX40 agonist ivuxolimab in advanced cancers. The protocol was immunoSEQ multiplex PCR, while the TCRdb copy is restricted to in-frame clones and leaves out a portion. The sample has some 130,000 clones; 75% to 90% are singletons. This specimen consisted of CD4+ or CD8+ T cells sorted from blood, obtained in a trial of the OX40 agonist ivuxolimab. These receptors came from an adult with an advanced solid tumor such as melanoma, head and neck, liver or kidney cancer. Both conserved end residues are trimmed from each CDR3. The D gene is left open where the match is weak. A clone size is listed for some rows: how often the clone was seen (once, few, many), or a class if it is expanded.

abundance | d_gene | j_gene | v_gene | CDR3aa
- | - | TRBJ1-2 | TRBV28 | ASSLGQGYGYT
- | - | TRBJ2-1 | TRBV13 | ASSLRAHNEQF
few | - | TRBJ1-2 | TRBV19 | ASRTGGSNYGYT
- | TRBD2 | TRBJ2-5 | TRBV4-2 | ASSRGLAEETQY
few | - | TRBJ1-5 | TRBV19 | ASSGTTQH
- | TRBD2 | TRBJ2-1 | TRBV7-9 | ASSLARLAGPYNEQF
- | TRBD2 | TRBJ2-5 | TRBV18 | ASSPSDYAGGPRGETQY
once | TRBD1 | TRBJ2-7 | TRBV28 | ASSSSDRGPYEQY
- | TRBD1 | TRBJ1-5 | TRBV19 | ASSIAMGQNSNQPQH
- | - | TRBJ1-3 | TRBV10-3 | AIRGPVVDGNTIY
- | - | TRBJ2-2 | TRBV11-1 | ASSPAPTTGELF
- | TRBD1 | TRBJ2-7 | TRBV19 | ASYRDRESYEQY